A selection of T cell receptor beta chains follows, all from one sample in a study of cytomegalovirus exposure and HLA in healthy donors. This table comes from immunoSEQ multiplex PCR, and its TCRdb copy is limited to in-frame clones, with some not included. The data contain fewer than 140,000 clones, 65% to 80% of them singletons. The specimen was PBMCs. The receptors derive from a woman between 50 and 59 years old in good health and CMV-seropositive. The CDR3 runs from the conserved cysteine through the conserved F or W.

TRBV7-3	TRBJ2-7	CASSRQGGLTYEQYF
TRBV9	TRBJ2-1	CASSVAGEAYNEQFF
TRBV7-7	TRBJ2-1	CASSPRDFQGDPYNEQFF
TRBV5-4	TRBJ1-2	CASSLGRARYGYTF
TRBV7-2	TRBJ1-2	CASSLAKGESWGYTF
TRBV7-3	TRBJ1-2	CASSPSPGYGYTF
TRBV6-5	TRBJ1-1	CASSYGAVSTEAFF
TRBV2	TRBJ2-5	CASSEARGGQETQYF
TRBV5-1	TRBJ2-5	CASSLFSGGLPETQYF
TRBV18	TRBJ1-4	CASSPQRTGGGRLFF
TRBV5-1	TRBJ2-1	CASSLEDRFYNEQFF
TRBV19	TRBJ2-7	CASSIRIGTGVSYEQYF
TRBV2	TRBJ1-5	CASSEVPGNNQPQHF
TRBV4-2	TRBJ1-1	CASSQVGRQGTEAFF